This T cell receptor beta chain was sequenced for a study of T cell repertoires in ileal Crohn's disease. About the study: Median disease duration was around eight years; around 35% smoked at surgery.

Produced via immunoSEQ multiplex PCR; TCRdb's table is partial and in-frame only. The profile shows roughly 16,000 clones, 90% to 95% of them singletons. Notes on the study in general: Active smokers at surgery had more clonal expansions than non-smokers. Sorted CD8 T cells held more high-frequency clones than CD4.

Included were adult ileal or ileocolonic Crohn's patients indicated for ileocolonic resection. With regard to this clone: Its target is not known.

The CDR3 contains 14 residues. The ends lost 3 bases at V and 4 bases at J; junction bases unmatched: 6. Germline lookup yields CDR1 SGHDT and CDR2 YYEEEE. The chain employs TRBV5-6 and TRBJ2-5; 7 bases map to TRBD1. The TCR originated in an adult with Crohn's disease. Sequenced sample: ileal tissue. In nucleotides, the CDR3 is TGTGCCAGCAGCTCAGGGGCAGGGGGAGAGACCCAGTACTTC. This gives the protein CASSSGAGGETQYF.